This T cell receptor beta chain is drawn from a study of OX40 agonist ivuxolimab in advanced cancers. Study overall: Subjects had a mean age of 60 years, with a range of roughly 20 to 80; more than 75% were male. Having had anti-PD-1, anti-PD-L1 or anti-CTLA-4 therapy before was allowed, and approximately 40% had some.

CDR3 length: 14 residues. Trimming pared 1 base from V and 1 base from J, leaving 6 bases between. Germline V gives CDR1 SGHDT, CDR2 YYEEEE. With regard to this clone: As yet, its antigen is unknown.

Repertoires were generated with immunoSEQ multiplex PCR, while TCRdb's copy carries only in-frame clones and drops some. The sample lists around 70,000 clones, 89% occurring once. Systemic immunosuppression or a history of autoimmune disease excluded patients. Study-wide points: Some nonresponders likewise displayed low normalized T-cell clonal expansion.

This TCR derives from an adult with an advanced solid tumor such as melanoma, head and neck, liver or kidney cancer. Specimen: CD4+ or CD8+ T cells sorted from blood, collected in a trial of the OX40 agonist ivuxolimab. V and J are TRBV5-6 and TRBJ1-3; tentatively, D is TRBD1 (6 bases). The CDR3 protein is CASSLTGSGNTIYF. The DNA of the CDR3 is TGTGCCAGCAGCTTGACAGGGTCTGGAAACACCATATATTTT. Variable domain in full (rest from reference TRBV5-6 and TRBJ1-3): DAGVTQSPTHLIKTRGQQVTLRCSPKSGHDTVSWYQQALGQGPQFIFQYYEEEERQRGNFPDRFSGHQFPNYSSELNVNALLLGDSALYLCASSLTGSGNTIYFGEGSWLTVV.